The 21 T cell receptor beta chains in this list originate from one sample, sequenced in a study of identical twins. TCRdb itself ran the 5' RACE reads through MiXCR, one entry per CDR3 protein. The table includes around 280,000 distinct CDR3 sequences, more than 6.5% detected once. These data are also associated with another study on yellow fever vaccine responses in identical twins.

The sequenced sample consisted of memory (CD45RO+) T cells sorted from blood. The source is a woman aged 18 to 35 in good health.

There are many counts of this clonotype. The CDR3 nucleotides are TGTGCCAGCAGTTCCCCGGGACAGGTCTATGGCTACACCTTC. This gives the protein CASSSPGQVYGYTF. V gene TRBV28 combines with J gene TRBJ1-2, with 8 positions matching TRBD1. Germline CDR1 reads MDHEN; CDR2 reads SYDVKM. The CDR3 runs 14 residues. Trimming cost V 4 bases and J 4 bases; bases outside gene matches: 5.

This clonotype occurred a few times. The V call is TRBV6-1, the J call TRBJ2-2, with 9 bases fitting TRBD2. Germline CDR1 and CDR2: MNHNS and SASEGT. The CDR3 extends over 18 amino acids. After removal of 6 bases from V and 7 bases from J, the junction contained 18 bases not matched to a gene. The CDR3 loop reads CASSHRASGVLVGGELFF. CDR3 DNA: TGTGCCAGCAGCCATAGGGCTAGCGGGGTATTAGTGGGCGGGGAGCTGTTTTTT.

The table lists this clonotype with a few counts. This chain links TRBV5-6 with TRBJ1-1; no firm D call. The V gene's germline CDR1 is SGHDT and CDR2 YYEEEE. With 4 bases removed from V and 1 base from J, the gap between germline ends came to 11 bases. This CDR3 has 14 amino acids. The CDR3 nucleotides are TGTGCCAGCAGCCCCGTCAGCAAGAACACTGAAGCTTTCTTT. Encoded protein: CASSPVSKNTEAFF.

J is TRBJ2-1 and V is TRBV7-8; the D is unclear. The CDR3 is 16 residues long. Germline CDR1 reads SGHVS; CDR2 reads FQNEAQ. The V and J ends lost 1 base and 3 bases respectively, with 13 bases between them. In DNA, the CDR3 is TGTGCCAGCAGCTTAGGGGCAGTGGTGGGCTACAATGAGCAGTTCTTC. Protein sequence: CASSLGAVVGYNEQFF.

This clonotype was seen more than once but under ten times. The V call is TRBV29-1, the J call TRBJ2-7; D remains ambiguous. Germline CDR1 is SQVTM and CDR2 is ANQGSEA. V lost 4 bases and J lost 0, with 4 bases in between. CDR3 size: 11 residues. The CDR3 nucleotides read TGCAGCGTTGGGACCTCCTACGAGCAGTACGTC. Protein sequence: CSVGTSYEQYV.

This clonotype was observed a handful of times. This chain uses TRBV3-1 with TRBJ2-7; D unresolved. Trimming took off 0 bases at V and 2 bases at J, with 11 bases between the two ends. CDR3 length equals 15 residues. The germline V gene has CDR1 LGHDT and CDR2 YNNKEL (reference sequence). DNA for the CDR3: TGTGCCAGCAGCCAAGATGTGGATCGGACCTACGAGCAGTACTTC. This encodes CASSQDVDRTYEQYF.

This clonotype was seen repeatedly, ten times or more. The genes are TRBV20-1 and TRBJ1-1, with D hard to call. The CDR3 extends over 13 amino acids. Trimming took 3 bases from V and 0 from J, leaving 8 bases between them. The V gene's germline CDR1 is DFQATT and CDR2 SNEGSKA (reference sequence). CDR3 protein: CSASENLNTEAFF. The CDR3 DNA follows: TGCAGTGCTAGTGAGAATTTGAACACTGAAGCTTTCTTT.

The J gene is TRBJ2-5, the V gene TRBV9; TRBD2 agrees at 10 bases. The CDR3 sequence is 14 residues long. The V gene's germline CDR1 is SGDLS and CDR2 YYNGEE. The V gene end was trimmed by 3 bases and the J gene end by 5 bases; junction bases not matched to a gene: 4. The CDR3 protein is CASSGAGGLETQYF. The CDR3 DNA sequence: TGTGCCAGCAGCGGAGCGGGAGGGTTGGAGACCCAGTACTTC.

This chain uses TRBV7-2 with TRBJ2-5, with D unclear. Trimming took 1 base from V and 7 from J, leaving 4 bases between them. The CDR3 is 11 residues long. Germline values: CDR1 SGHTA, CDR2 FQGNSA. The CDR3 DNA reads TGTGCCAGCAGCTTAGTTGCGACCCAGTACTTC. Encoded protein: CASSLVATQYF.

This clonotype was seen only a few times. V usage is TRBV14 and J usage is TRBJ2-1; tentative D call: TRBD2 (6 bases). The CDR3 is 16 amino acids. Germline values: CDR1 SGHDN, CDR2 FVKESK. V lost 1 base and J 7 bases, leaving 17 bases between the germline ends. This CDR3 is CASSQGLGRPLNEQFF. The CDR3 coding sequence is TGTGCCAGCAGCCAAGGGCTCGGGAGACCCCTTAATGAGCAGTTCTTC.

This clonotype has ten or more counts. The CDR3 DNA is TGCAGCGTTGAGGGACCAGGGGTGGGGAATGAGCAGTTCTTC. It translates to CSVEGPGVGNEQFF. The J gene is TRBJ2-1, the V gene TRBV29-1; the D gene is possibly TRBD1 (6 bases). This CDR3 spans 14 amino acids. Germline values: CDR1 SQVTM, CDR2 ANQGSEA. Trimming stripped 3 bases from V and 7 bases from J, with 16 bases between.

This clonotype came up a few times. CDR3 sequence (DNA): TGTGCCAGCAGTGCTATGGTGGGAGTGGAGACCCAGTACTTC. This codes for CASSAMVGVETQYF. The chain couples TRBV2 to TRBJ2-5; maybe TRBD2 (5 bases). The CDR3 runs to 14 residues. The V end was cut by 4 bases, the J end by 5 bases, with 14 bases between. From germline, CDR1 is SNHLY and CDR2 FYNNEI.

The CDR3 spells CASGFRGTYEQYF. In DNA, the CDR3 is TGTGCCAGCGGGTTCAGGGGAACCTACGAGCAGTACTTC. The rearrangement joins TRBV6-2 or TRBV6-3 to TRBJ2-7, with D possibly being TRBD1 (6 bases). Trimming took off 8 bases at V and 2 bases at J, with 13 bases between the two ends. CDR1 is MNHEY, CDR2 SVGEGT, per germline. The CDR3 runs to 13 residues.

The chain recombines TRBV24-1 with TRBJ2-5, with D possibly being TRBD1 (5 bases). The CDR3 extends over 14 amino acids. Germline V lookup: CDR1 KGHDR, CDR2 SFDVKD. Trimming took off 3 bases at V and 5 bases at J, with 12 bases between the two ends. This CDR3 reads CATSDSRVSETQYF. The CDR3 DNA sequence: TGTGCCACCAGTGATAGCAGGGTTTCGGAGACCCAGTACTTC.

There are a few counts of this clonotype. The chain has TRBV2 and TRBJ2-4; TRBD2 matches 7 bases. The germline V gene has CDR1 SNHLY and CDR2 FYNNEI. V was clipped by 5 bases and J by 0 bases; unmatched bases: 1. The CDR3 runs 14 residues. The CDR3 region is CASSSSGAKNIQYF. The CDR3 region has the DNA TGTGCCAGCAGTTCTAGCGGAGCCAAAAACATTCAGTACTTC.

This clonotype was counted ten times or more. This chain joins TRBV7-6 and TRBJ2-1; tentatively, D is TRBD2 (6 bases). Germline V CDR1 and CDR2: SGHVS, FNYEAQ. V gave up 3 bases and J gave up 8 bases, with 17 bases separating them. This CDR3 comprises 15 residues. The CDR3 reads CASSLYEVSGDEQFF. CDR3 DNA: TGTGCCAGCAGCTTGTACGAGGTCTCGGGGGATGAGCAGTTCTTC.

This clonotype was detected ten times or more. This sequence joins TRBV20-1 and TRBJ2-1, with 12 bases that match TRBD2. The V gene end was trimmed by 2 bases and the J gene end by 10 bases; junction bases not matched to a gene: 6. The CDR3 length is 14 residues. Germline lookup yields CDR1 DFQATT and CDR2 SNEGSKA (reference sequence). The CDR3, as DNA: TGCAGTGCTAGACTAGCGGGAGGGCCGCAGGAGCAGTTCTTC. Residues: CSARLAGGPQEQFF.

This clonotype was counted at least ten times. The chain is built from TRBV3-1 and TRBJ2-7, with a tentative D call TRBD1 (6 bases). Germline V CDR1 and CDR2: LGHDT, YNNKEL (reference sequence). The CDR3 covers 14 residues. V dropped 3 bases and J dropped 0 bases, with 9 bases sitting between them. The CDR3 protein is CASSQDSLSYEQYF. The DNA of the CDR3 is TGTGCCAGCAGCCAGGACAGCCTCTCCTACGAGCAGTACTTC.

This clonotype was detected many times. This rearrangement joins TRBV5-1 to TRBJ2-2; D is ambiguous. V lost 2 bases, J lost 0 bases, and 11 bases lay in between. The CDR3 loop spans 16 amino acids. The V gene's germline CDR1 is SGHRS and CDR2 YFSETQ. Written as DNA, the CDR3 is TGCGCCAGCAGCTTCCTAGGCTACTCGAACACCGGGGAGCTGTTTTTT. Its translation: CASSFLGYSNTGELFF.

This clonotype was seen only a few times. This rearrangement joins TRBV24-1 to TRBJ1-1, with a possible D match to TRBD1 (6 bases). CDR1 and CDR2 (germline): KGHDR, SFDVKD. V was clipped by 1 base and J by 5 bases, with 22 bases between them. This CDR3 has 18 residues. The CDR3 reads CATSDLGLLTGWETEAFF. CDR3 coding DNA: TGTGCCACCAGTGATTTAGGCCTCCTGACAGGTTGGGAGACTGAAGCTTTCTTT.

This clonotype has more than one count but fewer than ten. This chain uses TRBV7-8 with TRBJ2-7; D is undetermined. V gave up 2 bases and J gave up 0 bases, with 8 bases separating them. This CDR3 has 14 residues. From germline, CDR1 is SGHVS and CDR2 FQNEAQ. In DNA form, the CDR3 reads TGTGCCAGCAGCTTAAAGACCCTCTCCTACGAGCAGTACGTC. Amino acids: CASSLKTLSYEQYV.